Following are 27 T cell receptor beta chains from one sample sequenced in a study of Ad26.COV2.S vaccination and SARS-CoV-2 variants. Stated treatment: approximately 18 received Ad26.COV2.S at low or high dose, single or two shots; about 5 received placebo; per-sample allocation not given. It was on day 63 after the first vaccine or placebo injection that samples were taken. Using immunoSEQ multiplex PCR, the repertoire was profiled, and TCRdb retains in-frame clones only, with some absent. The sample lists 300,000 to 400,000 clones; roughly 90% were seen once. Specimen: peripheral blood, collected in a trial of Ad26.COV2.S vaccine versus placebo. All receptors come from a person between 18 and 59 years old who received the Ad26.COV2.S COVID-19 vaccine or a placebo.

The chain couples TRBV11-2 to TRBJ1-3, with D possibly matching TRBD1 (6 bases). Deletions cut 5 bases from V and 4 bases from J, with 18 bases between. CDR1 and CDR2 from the germline V gene are SGHAT and FQNNGV. The CDR3 sequence is 16 residues long. CDR3 coding DNA: TGTGCCAGCAGCGACCTGCGGGGGCTAAACGGAAACACCATATATTTT. Its translation is CASSDLRGLNGNTIYF.

With regard to this clone: Germline is not matched at one junction end, which may reflect a read error. The CDR3 is CASSLTQDRVWDF. DNA for the CDR3: TGTGCCAGCAGTTTAACCCAGGACAGGGTGTGGGACTTC. The chain combines TRBV28 with TRBJ2-7; 8 bases are shared with TRBD1. The length of the CDR3 is 13 residues. Germline values: CDR1 MDHEN, CDR2 SYDVKM. Looking up the rest from reference TRBV28 and TRBJ2-7 gives the full variable domain: DVKVTQSSRYLVKRTGEKVFLECVQDMDHENMFWYRQDPGLGLRLIYFSYDVKMKEKGDIPEGYSVSREKKERFSLILESASTNQTSMYLCASSLTQDRVWDFGPGTRLTVT.

The J gene is TRBJ2-3, the V gene TRBV28; TRBD2 is a possible D gene (5 bases). This CDR3 is 14 amino acids long. Trimming cost V 3 bases and J 6 bases, with 13 bases left between them. Germline CDR1 and CDR2: MDHEN and SYDVKM. CDR3 DNA sequence: TGTGCCAGCAGTTTCCCTTCAGGCGGGGATACGCAGTATTTT. This translates into CASSFPSGGDTQYF.

The chain couples TRBV24-1 to TRBJ2-7, with D maybe TRBD2 (5 bases). Germline assignment: CDR1 KGHDR and CDR2 SFDVKD. This CDR3 is built from 13 residues. V dropped 1 base and J dropped 7 bases, with 10 bases sitting between them. In DNA form, the CDR3 reads TGTGCCACCAGTGATTTAACGGGGTGGGAGCAGTACTTC. Protein product: CATSDLTGWEQYF.

The chain links TRBV9 to TRBJ2-1, with 8 bases fitting TRBD2. Losses at the gene ends were 4 bases for V and 4 bases for J; bases not matched to a gene: 7. The CDR3 has 15 residues. CDR1 and CDR2 (germline): SGDLS, YYNGEE. Here the CDR3 reads CASSPHTSGYNEQFF. CDR3 sequence (DNA): TGTGCCAGCAGCCCCCACACTAGCGGATACAATGAGCAGTTCTTC.

This CDR3 reads CASSYSGGKNTEAFF. The CDR3 bases are TGTGCCAGCAGTTACTCGGGAGGGAAGAACACTGAAGCTTTCTTT. The gene calls are TRBV6-2 or TRBV6-3 and TRBJ1-1, with D hard to call. The germline gives CDR1 MNHEY, CDR2 SVGEGT. The CDR3 covers 15 residues. Trimming pared 0 bases from V and 1 base from J, leaving 9 bases between.

V usage is TRBV7-3 and J usage is TRBJ1-6; perhaps TRBD1 as D (6 bases). The germline V gene encodes CDR1 SGHTA and CDR2 FQGTGA. The CDR3 covers 13 residues. The V end lost 1 base, the J end lost 10 bases, and 8 bases lay between the germline ends. The CDR3 loop reads CASSLKGGSPLHF. The CDR3 DNA sequence: TGTGCCAGCAGCTTAAAGGGGGGCTCACCCCTCCACTTT.

The V and J genes are TRBV7-8 and TRBJ2-7, with D unclear. CDR1 is SGHVS and CDR2 is FQNEAQ in the germline V gene. The CDR3 has 13 amino acids. The germline V and J ends were trimmed by 5 bases and 4 bases, with 12 bases remaining between them. In nucleotides, the CDR3 is TGTGCCAGCAGCACTCCAACGGTGTACGAGCAGTACTTC. This encodes CASSTPTVYEQYF.

V and J are TRBV5-6 and TRBJ2-7; 7 bases line up with TRBD1. After removal of 4 bases from V and 1 base from J, the junction contained 2 bases not matched to a gene. Germline loops: CDR1 SGHDT, CDR2 YYEEEE. The CDR3 has 13 amino acids. The DNA of the CDR3 is TGTGCCAGCAGCGTGACAGGGTCCTACGAGCAGTACTTC. It codes for CASSVTGSYEQYF.

This rearrangement joins TRBV21-1 to TRBJ2-7; the table's D call, TRBD2, has no DNA check behind it. TRBV21-1 is noted as a pseudogene. This CDR3 region has 14 residues. Here the CDR3 reads CASTQGGEDNEQYF. The CDR3 DNA follows: TGTGCCAGCACCCAGGGAGGGGAGGACAACGAGCAGTACTTC.

This clone came up once. The rearrangement uses TRBV25-1 and TRBJ1-4; TRBD1 is a possible D gene (6 bases). Germline V lookup: CDR1 MGHDK, CDR2 SYGVNS. This CDR3 region has 14 residues. Trimming took 3 bases from V and 7 from J, leaving 12 bases between them. CDR3 DNA sequence: TGTGCCAGCAGTGAGGGCAGGGGTAGTGAAAAACTGTTTTTT. Protein product: CASSEGRGSEKLFF. The full variable domain, in which reference TRBV25-1 and TRBJ1-4 provide the parts outside the CDR3, is EADIYQTPRYLVIGTGKKITLECSQTMGHDKMYWYQQDPGMELHLIHYSYGVNSTEKGDLSSESTVSRIRTEHFPLTLESARPSHTSQYLCASSEGRGSEKLFFGSGTQLSVL.

This chain uses TRBV29-1 with TRBJ2-3; the D is unclear. Trimming pared 2 bases from V and 8 bases from J, leaving 5 bases between. This CDR3 is built from 10 residues. Germline V gene lookup returns CDR1 SQVTM and CDR2 ANQGSEA. Written as DNA, the CDR3 is TGCAGCGTTGAACTCCCTACGCAGTATTTT. Protein: CSVELPTQYF.

The chain is built from TRBV13 and TRBJ2-7; tentatively, D is TRBD2 (5 bases). The V end lost 9 bases, the J end lost 4 bases, and 16 bases lay between the germline ends. The germline V gene encodes CDR1 PRHDT and CDR2 FYEKMQ (reference sequence). The CDR3 has 13 residues. CDR3 loop: CASSGGRRYEQYF. The CDR3 nucleotides are TGTGCCAGTTCAGGTGGGAGACGTTACGAGCAGTACTTC.

V is TRBV28 and J is TRBJ2-7, with D possibly called TRBD1 or TRBD2 (5 bases each). Germline V gives CDR1 MDHEN, CDR2 SYDVKM. This CDR3 has 14 residues. V gave up 2 bases and J gave up 2 bases, with 10 bases separating them. The CDR3, as DNA: TGTGCCAGCAGTTTAAGGGGACGAACCTACGAGCAGTACTTC. Its translation is CASSLRGRTYEQYF.

V and J are TRBV7-2 and TRBJ2-1; D not certain. V was clipped by 3 bases and J by 6 bases, with 9 bases between them. Per the germline V gene, CDR1 is SGHTA and CDR2 is FQGNSA. The CDR3 consists of 13 residues. The CDR3 region is CASSLNRANEQFF. The CDR3, as DNA: TGTGCCAGCAGCTTGAATAGAGCCAATGAGCAGTTCTTC.

The chain employs TRBV27 and TRBJ2-2, with D hard to call. The V gene lost 2 bases and the J gene lost 3 bases, with 7 bases spanning the gap. The CDR3 covers 14 residues. The germline V gene encodes CDR1 MNHEY and CDR2 SMNVEV (reference sequence). The CDR3 region has the DNA TGTGCCAGCAGTTTAAGTCAGTACACCGGGGAGCTGTTTTTT. This translates into CASSLSQYTGELFF.

The chain couples TRBV18 to TRBJ2-7; 11 bases are a match to TRBD2. Unmatched junction bases numbered 3, after V lost 2 bases and J lost 3 bases. Per germline, CDR1 KGHSH and CDR2 LQKENI. The CDR3 loop spans 15 amino acids. The CDR3 region has the DNA TGTGCCAGCTCACCAGAACTAGCGGGGGACTACGAGCAGTACTTC. Its protein product is CASSPELAGDYEQYF.

The chain recombines TRBV7-8 with TRBJ2-2; D is possibly TRBD1 (5 bases). CDR3 length: 15 amino acids. CDR1 is SGHVS and CDR2 is FQNEAQ in the germline V gene. V was cut by 2 bases and J by 6 bases, with 13 bases left in between. CDR3 nucleotides: TGTGCCAGCAGCTTAAAGGGGATTCTGGCCGGGGAGCTGTTTTTT. Translating it yields CASSLKGILAGELFF. The complete variable domain, with remaining parts taken from reference TRBV7-8 and TRBJ2-2, reads GAGVSQSPRYKVAKRGQDVALRCDPISGHVSLFWYQQALGQGPEFLTYFQNEAQLDKSGLPSDRFFAERPEGSVSTLKIQRTQQEDSAVYLCASSLKGILAGELFFGEGSRLTVL.

CDR3 nucleotides: TGTGCCAGCAGCGTAGATCTCCGCCTCACCGGGGAGCTGTTTTTT. Protein product: CASSVDLRLTGELFF. The V gene is TRBV9, the J gene TRBJ2-2, with no clear D. Germline-derived CDR1 and CDR2 are SGDLS and YYNGEE. The V end was cut by 0 bases, the J end by 4 bases, with 10 bases between. CDR3 length: 15 amino acids.

The gene calls are TRBV27 and TRBJ2-7; 7 nucleotides align to TRBD2. The V and J ends lost 8 bases and 0 bases, in that order; junction bases with no gene match: 7. The CDR3 has 14 amino acids. Germline values: CDR1 MNHEY, CDR2 SMNVEV (reference sequence). CDR3 nucleotide sequence: TGTGCCAGCGGACCCGGGACTAACTCCTACGAGCAGTACTTC. This sequence encodes CASGPGTNSYEQYF.

This clone turned up a few times. The V gene is TRBV30, the J gene TRBJ1-5; TRBD1 might be the D (6 bases). The CDR3 spans 15 residues. The ends were cut back, 0 bases at V and 7 bases at J, with 16 bases in the middle. Germline CDR1 is GTSNPN and CDR2 is SVGIG (reference sequence). The CDR3, as DNA: TGTGCCTGGAGTGTACTTCGGGGGCGCAGGCAGCCCCAGCATTTT. Amino acid sequence: CAWSVLRGRRQPQHF.

V gene TRBV20-1 combines with J gene TRBJ2-5; D gene unclear. The CDR3 is made up of 11 amino acids. CDR1 and CDR2 (germline): DFQATT, SNEGSKA (reference sequence). V was cut by 7 bases and J by 2 bases, with 8 bases left in between. CDR3 in DNA: TGCAGTGGACGCCTACAAGAGACCCAGTACTTC. This gives the protein CSGRLQETQYF.

The chain couples TRBV5-1 to TRBJ2-2; D is unresolved. CDR3 length: 13 amino acids. Between the trimmed V and J ends, which lost 10 bases and 3 bases, there was a span of 13 bases. Germline-derived CDR1 and CDR2 are SGHRS and YFSETQ. DNA of the CDR3: TGCGCCTCTAGATTGGGATACACCGGGGAGCTGTTTTTT. This codes for CASRLGYTGELFF. The whole variable domain, filled in from reference TRBV5-1 and TRBJ2-2, reads KAGVTQTPRYLIKTRGQQVTLSCSPISGHRSVSWYQQTPGQGLQFLFEYFSETQRNKGNFPGRFSGRQFSNSRSEMNVSTLELGDSALYLCASRLGYTGELFFGEGSRLTVL.

The V and J genes are TRBV7-8 and TRBJ2-2; 7 bases agree with TRBD1. This CDR3 contains 16 residues. J was trimmed by 2 bases and V by 4 bases; bases with no gene match: 7. The germline CDR1 and CDR2 sequences are SGHVS and FQNEAQ. The CDR3 protein is CASSSTGADNTGELFF. The CDR3 coding sequence is TGTGCCAGCAGCTCCACAGGGGCCGATAACACCGGGGAGCTGTTTTTT. The entire variable domain, with the rest obtained from reference TRBV7-8 and TRBJ2-2, is as follows: GAGVSQSPRYKVAKRGQDVALRCDPISGHVSLFWYQQALGQGPEFLTYFQNEAQLDKSGLPSDRFFAERPEGSVSTLKIQRTQQEDSAVYLCASSSTGADNTGELFFGEGSRLTVL.

Notes on this clone: This same CDR3 is encoded by further DNA sequences in the sample. This chain connects TRBV10-3 to TRBJ1-1; tentative D call: TRBD1 (5 bases). V dropped 2 bases and J dropped 6 bases, with 10 bases sitting between them. The CDR3 contains 13 residues. Germline values: CDR1 ENHRY, CDR2 SYGVKD. This CDR3 reads CAISERGTAEAFF. Here the CDR3 DNA reads TGTGCCATCAGTGAGAGGGGTACCGCTGAAGCTTTCTTT.

The gene calls are TRBV5-1 and TRBJ1-4; D not resolved. Germline loops: CDR1 SGHRS, CDR2 YFSETQ. The CDR3 covers 13 residues. Trimming removed 0 bases from V and 8 bases from J, with 8 bases in between. This CDR3 is CASSLGVREKLFF. The CDR3 DNA is TGCGCCAGCAGCTTGGGTGTAAGGGAAAAACTGTTTTTT.

The chain joins TRBV19 to TRBJ2-5; TRBD2 aligns across 12 bases. V lost 5 bases to trimming and J lost 2 bases; unmatched junction nucleotides: 9. The CDR3 runs 17 residues. Germline V gene data show CDR1 as LNHDA and CDR2 as SQIVND (reference sequence). Written as DNA, the CDR3 is TGTGCCAGTAGTCCAGAGTGGACTAGCGGGGAGCAAGAGACCCAGTACTTC. Translating it yields CASSPEWTSGEQETQYF.